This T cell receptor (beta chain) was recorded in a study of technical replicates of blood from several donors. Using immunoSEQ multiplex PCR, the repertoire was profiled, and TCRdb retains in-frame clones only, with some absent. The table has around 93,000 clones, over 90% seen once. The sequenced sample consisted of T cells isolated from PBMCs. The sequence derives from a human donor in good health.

CDR3 DNA sequence: TGCGCCAGCAGTGAGATTGGCAGGGAGGCCCTCTCAGATACGCAGTATTTT. This codes for CASSEIGREALSDTQYF. This chain links TRBV10-2 with TRBJ2-3; the D gene is possibly TRBD2 (6 bases). The V gene's germline CDR1 is WSHSY and CDR2 SAAADI. V gave up 2 bases and J gave up 4 bases, with 19 bases separating them. The CDR3 is 17 residues long.